Listed here is a single T cell receptor (beta chain). Its antigen is unidentified. The V segment lost 6 bases and the J segment 0 bases; nucleotides outside the gene matches: 4. Germline lookup yields CDR1 SGHRS and CDR2 YFSETQ. The CDR3 is 15 residues long. This entry comes from a study of cytomegalovirus exposure and HLA in healthy donors. Across the study: Findings of an earlier analysis included 110 million or so unique TCR beta sequences from 190 million or so T cells. Points from the study as a whole: Association of a missense DCLRE1C variant with TCR beta V- and J-gene trimming was reported in a later analysis. For most TCR sequences rarity was the rule, although some public TCRs occurred in many donors.

13 Jbeta primers and 60 Vbeta primers were used for the PCR. The method was immunoSEQ multiplex PCR; TCRdb's version includes in-frame clones alone and lacks a portion of them. The ten most abundant clones cover 1.5% to 2% of a sample with around 160,000 clones. The receptor was isolated from a woman between 45 and 65 years old in good health and CMV-seronegative. The chain employs TRBV5-1 and TRBJ2-3; 10 positions match TRBD2. The specimen was PBMCs. The CDR3 region is CASKPSGGSTDTQYF. The CDR3 region has the DNA TGCGCCAGCAAACCTAGCGGGGGTAGCACAGATACGCAGTATTTT. The complete variable domain, with remaining parts taken from reference TRBV5-1 and TRBJ2-3, reads KAGVTQTPRYLIKTRGQQVTLSCSPISGHRSVSWYQQTPGQGLQFLFEYFSETQRNKGNFPGRFSGRQFSNSRSEMNVSTLELGDSALYLCASKPSGGSTDTQYFGPGTRLTVL.